These T cell receptor beta chains were read from a single sample in a study of T cell clones after liver transplantation. The repertoire was sequenced with immunoSEQ multiplex PCR; TCRdb's copy has only in-frame clones and lacks some. The top ten clones hold 2.1% of a sample with fewer than 80,000 clones, roughly 80% of them seen once. This material consisted of CD4+ T cells from blood, taken roughly 50 months after liver transplant. The receptor source for this set is a human patient who received a liver transplant. Some T cells may arise from the graft donor. The CDR3 runs from the conserved cysteine through the conserved F or W. D genes are given only for firm matches. Size tells how often a clone was seen (once, few, many) or the class of an expanded clone, and some rows leave it out.

TRBV30,.,TRBJ1-2,.,CAWSRAGANYGYTF
TRBV7-2,.,TRBJ2-5,TRBD2,CASSPGVAGGETQYF
TRBV19,.,TRBJ1-5,TRBD1,CASSMGQGNGYQPQHF
TRBV7-2,few,TRBJ1-2,.,CASSPANFRNSGHGYTF
TRBV6-1,.,TRBJ2-5,.,CASSPGGPETQYF
TRBV15,.,TRBJ2-5,TRBD1,CATSRDKGTGADTQYF
TRBV4-3,.,TRBJ2-2,.,CASSQVWEVGLITGELFF
TRBV7-9,.,TRBJ2-1,.,CASSLGIGVSYNEQFF
TRBV18,.,TRBJ2-7,TRBD1,CASSPGTGESNEQYF
TRBV5-1,.,TRBJ2-7,.,CASSPQTTDEQYF
TRBV7-2,once,TRBJ1-3,.,CASSRGSSGNTIYF
TRBV4-3,.,TRBJ2-3,.,CASSQGGNTQYF
TRBV4-2,.,TRBJ1-1,.,CASSQGGGEAPEAFF
TRBV11-3,.,TRBJ2-1,TRBD1,CASSTSGTGPSEQFF
TRBV5-4,.,TRBJ2-7,.,CASSLRTDYEQYF
TRBV6-6,.,TRBJ1-5,.,CASSLLGGNQPQHF
TRBV7-9,.,TRBJ1-1,.,CASHVVLNTEAFF
TRBV7-2,.,TRBJ2-1,TRBD2,CASSHSGGTYNEQFF
TRBV16,few,TRBJ2-1,.,CASSLTGNEQFF
TRBV14,few,TRBJ2-6,.,CASSPRFGANVLTF
TRBV4-2,.,TRBJ1-5,TRBD1,CASSQDQDRGSNQPQHF
TRBV7-2,.,TRBJ2-2,.,CASSLGGGANTGELFF
TRBV2,.,TRBJ1-5,.,CASSQEVTQPQHF
TRBV20-1,many,TRBJ1-2,.,CSARERYGYTF
TRBV19,once,TRBJ2-3,TRBD1,CASSIDGTGGSTQYF
TRBV2,.,TRBJ1-5,.,CASRVLGNQPQHF
TRBV12-5,.,TRBJ2-5,.,CASGHGGDMGTSQYF
TRBV7-2,.,TRBJ2-3,.,CASSLGLGTDTQYF
TRBV5-8,.,TRBJ2-7,TRBD2,CASSQGTRWGGAYEQYF
TRBV7-8,.,TRBJ2-7,TRBD1,CASSSPGQGTYEQYF
TRBV6-5,.,TRBJ2-7,.,CASKDRNYEQYF
TRBV4-1,.,TRBJ2-3,.,CASSQESTDTQYF
TRBV30,.,TRBJ2-1,.,CAKQGWSYNEQFF
TRBV5-1,.,TRBJ2-1,TRBD2,CASSTRTSGTNNEQFF
TRBV9,.,TRBJ2-1,TRBD1,CASSVDRGTYNEQFF
TRBV6-1,once,TRBJ2-7,TRBD2,CASVRGSGGPYEQYF
TRBV27,many,TRBJ1-3,.,CASSRGDGASTIYF
TRBV28,.,TRBJ1-2,TRBD1,CASRIQGADGYTF
TRBV20-1,.,TRBJ2-2,.,CSAPVLGELFF
TRBV4-2,.,TRBJ2-7,TRBD2,CASSHGLDPYEQYF
TRBV11-2,.,TRBJ2-1,.,CASSLGSGSSNEQFF
TRBV7-6,.,TRBJ2-6,.,CASSLVVGGSSGANVLTF
TRBV7-7,.,TRBJ2-3,.,CASSLGPTDTQYF
TRBV7-9,.,TRBJ2-5,.,CASTPFGGPSNQETQYF
TRBV6-5,.,TRBJ1-5,.,CASSLSRVQPQHF
TRBV7-9,many,TRBJ1-6,.,CASSLVGYNSPLHF
TRBV28,.,TRBJ2-1,TRBD2,CASSLAGAHEQFF
TRBV11-2,.,TRBJ1-6,.,CASSLIVRNNSPLHF
TRBV29-1,.,TRBJ1-1,.,CSVDMTGGTEAFF
TRBV9,.,TRBJ2-3,.,CASSVGLASTDTQYF
TRBV6-5,.,TRBJ1-3,.,CASSYSADINTIYF
TRBV5-1,.,TRBJ2-5,TRBD1,CASSSYGQGGETQYF
TRBV11-1,.,TRBJ1-5,.,CASSFEWDNQPQHF
TRBV5-6,.,TRBJ2-3,.,CASSLLGYETNTQYF
TRBV7-9,.,TRBJ1-3,TRBD1,CASSFGTGIGNTIYF
TRBV7-9,.,TRBJ1-1,.,CASSLAFRNTEAFF
TRBV18,.,TRBJ2-6,TRBD1,CASSEVPGQRTSGANVLTF